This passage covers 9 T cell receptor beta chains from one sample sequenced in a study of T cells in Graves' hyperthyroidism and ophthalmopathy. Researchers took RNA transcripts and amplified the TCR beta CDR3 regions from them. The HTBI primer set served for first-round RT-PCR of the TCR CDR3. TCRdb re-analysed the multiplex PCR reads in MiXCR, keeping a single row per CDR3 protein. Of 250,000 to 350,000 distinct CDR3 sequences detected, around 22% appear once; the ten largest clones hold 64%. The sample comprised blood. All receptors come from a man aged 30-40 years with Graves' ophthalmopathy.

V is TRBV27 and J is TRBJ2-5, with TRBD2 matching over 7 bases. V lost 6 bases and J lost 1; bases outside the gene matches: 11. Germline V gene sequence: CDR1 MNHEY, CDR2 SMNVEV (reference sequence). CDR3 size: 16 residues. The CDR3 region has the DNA TGTGCCAGCAGCTTAGGGTCTAGCGGAGTCCAAGAGACCCAGTACTTC. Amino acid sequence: CASSLGSSGVQETQYF.

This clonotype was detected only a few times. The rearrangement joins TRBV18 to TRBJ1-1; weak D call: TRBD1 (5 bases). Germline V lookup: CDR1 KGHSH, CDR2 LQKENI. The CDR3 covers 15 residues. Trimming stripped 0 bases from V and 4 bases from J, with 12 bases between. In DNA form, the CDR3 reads TGTGCCAGCTCACCACCTAGTCGGCAGGGCACTGAAGCTTTCTTT. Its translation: CASSPPSRQGTEAFF. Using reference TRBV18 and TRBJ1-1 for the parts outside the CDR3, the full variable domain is NAGVMQNPRHLVRRRGQEARLRCSPMKGHSHVYWYRQLPEEGLKFMVYLQKENIIDESGMPKERFSAEFPKEGPSILRIQQVVRGDSAAYFCASSPPSRQGTEAFFGQGTRLTVV.

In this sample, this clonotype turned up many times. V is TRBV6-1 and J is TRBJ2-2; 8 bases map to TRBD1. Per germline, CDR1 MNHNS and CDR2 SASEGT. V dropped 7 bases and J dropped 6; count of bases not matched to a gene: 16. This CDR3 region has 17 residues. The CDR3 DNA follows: TGTGCCAGCAAGGAGAGACAACAGGGGGGAGGCGCCGGGGAGCTGTTTTTT. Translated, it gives CASKERQQGGGAGELFF.

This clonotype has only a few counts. The CDR3 DNA sequence: TGTGCCAGCAGCCCTTCGCGACGGGGGGATACGCAGTATTTT. This sequence encodes CASSPSRRGDTQYF. The rearrangement links TRBV5-6 to TRBJ2-3, with a tentative D call TRBD2 (6 bases). The CDR3 contains 14 residues. Trimming shortened V by 4 bases and J by 6 bases, and 15 bases separated the two germline ends. Germline V gene lookup returns CDR1 SGHDT and CDR2 YYEEEE.

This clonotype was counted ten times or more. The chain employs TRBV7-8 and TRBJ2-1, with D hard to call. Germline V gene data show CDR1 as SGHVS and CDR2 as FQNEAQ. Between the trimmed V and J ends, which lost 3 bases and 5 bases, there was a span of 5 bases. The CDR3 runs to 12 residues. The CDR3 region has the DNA TGTGCCAGCAGCTTTGAGGACAATGAGCAGTTCTTC. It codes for CASSFEDNEQFF.

The CDR3 sequence is CASSYSGTGSYEQYF. The CDR3 nucleotides read TGTGCCAGCAGTTACTCGGGGACAGGGAGCTACGAGCAGTACTTC. J is TRBJ2-7 and V is TRBV6-6; 9 nucleotides align to TRBD1. CDR1 is MNHNY and CDR2 is SVGAGI in the germline V gene (reference sequence). The CDR3 runs to 15 residues. V lost 0 bases to trimming and J lost 3 bases; unmatched junction nucleotides: 3.

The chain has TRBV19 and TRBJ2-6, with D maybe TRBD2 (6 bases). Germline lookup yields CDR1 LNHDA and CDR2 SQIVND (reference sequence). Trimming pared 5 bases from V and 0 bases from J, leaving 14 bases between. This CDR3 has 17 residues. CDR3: CASSPGGGLSGANVLTF. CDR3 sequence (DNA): TGTGCCAGTAGTCCCGGGGGAGGCCTCTCTGGGGCCAACGTCCTGACTTTC.

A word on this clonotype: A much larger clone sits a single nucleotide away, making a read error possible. This CDR3 is CASSFGPSNQPQPF. Written as DNA, the CDR3 is TGTGCCAGCTCATTCGGACCTAGCAATCAGCCCCAGCCTTTT. The J gene is TRBJ1-5, the V gene TRBV18, with unresolved D. Germline CDR1 is KGHSH and CDR2 is LQKENI. CDR3 length: 14 residues.

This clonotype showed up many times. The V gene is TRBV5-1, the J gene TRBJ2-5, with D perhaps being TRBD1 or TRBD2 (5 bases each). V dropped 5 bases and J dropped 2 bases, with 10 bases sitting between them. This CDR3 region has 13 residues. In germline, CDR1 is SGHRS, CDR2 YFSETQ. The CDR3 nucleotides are TGCGCCAGCAGACAAGGGGAGCAAGAGACCCAGTACTTC. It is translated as CASRQGEQETQYF.